The present TCR beta chain was sequenced within a study of shared clonotypes between healthy human individuals (dated by TCRdb to the early 2020s). The study in broad terms: The cohort comprised a couple of women and a few men aged 18 to 49 years. To increase sequencing depth and limit assay-specific biases, different laboratories used diverse techniques to prepare libraries and sequence TCR repertoires. For each donor, three plates each were used for CD4 naive and CD4 memory, two plates were used for CD8 naive, and one plate was used for CD8 memory. Blood TCR repertoires of about five healthy adults were deeply sequenced to estimate repertoire size and the extent of clonotype sharing between individuals. Leukapheresis yielded between about 0.94 and 8.9 billion PBMCs per donor. Results and caveats for the whole study, not just this receptor: Incomplete sequencing was indicated by rarefaction of sorted-subset datasets, despite the large sequencing depth. Sharing across a few donors was observed for approximately 5% of naive CD4, 3% to 3.5% of naive CD8, 2% to 2.5% of memory CD4, and roughly 0.4% of memory CD8 clonotypes. Only blood was sampled, and tissue TCR repertoires likely differ from those in blood. Compared with non-shared clonotypes, clonotypes shared by all four sorted-subset donors had higher generation probabilities. Naive subsets generally had larger estimated clonotype richness than memory subsets did. The genetic and exposure-history diversity represented was limited by the small number of donors. Pairwise subsampling indicated that sequencing depth was expected to affect the degree of clonotype sharing among donors.

Healthy HIV-negative adults with no recently reported acute infections or vaccinations were included as donors. Every donor was a Caucasian adult living in Nashville, Tennessee, USA. CD4+ T cells were enriched through magnetic negative selection, after which naive cells were positively selected on CD45RA and the remaining negative fraction served as the memory subset. After blood collection by leukapheresis, PBMCs were isolated using Ficoll-Histopaque density gradient centrifugation and then cryopreserved in the vapor phase of liquid nitrogen. Analytical flow cytometry was used to check the purity and quantity of every magnetically sorted T cell population. Each sorted fraction had its genomic DNA isolated and then quantified by UV absorbance on a Nanodrop 2000c. Using the deep immunoSEQ assay, TCR CDR3 regions were amplified from genomic DNA by multiplex PCR. Extracted genomic DNA from each cell subset was spread evenly across all wells of several immunoSEQ 96-well plates, with each plate serving as a replicate. Each replicate PCR for sorted subsets received around 210 ng genomic DNA, equal to tens of thousands of T cell genomes. Purified libraries were measured with a Qubit 3.0 fluorometer, size-checked on a Bioanalyzer 2100, and measured again with the KAPA Library Quantification kit. Every immunoSEQ 96-well plate was sequenced on a dedicated single-read 150-cycle Illumina NextSeq 550 flow cell. The authors processed their data as follows. The immunoSEQ output contained only junctional sequences without quality scores, so filtering could not match that applied to full-length reads. Sequences were annotated with PyIR, a Python wrapper for IgBLAST v1.9, using IMGT germline references to assign V/J genes and CDR3. Reads were filtered out if the reads had weak V/J assignments (E-value above 1e-6), no CDR3, stop codons, out-of-frame junctions, or ambiguous translated residues. A V3J clonotype was defined by an identical inferred V gene, J gene, and CDR3 amino acid sequence. Percentage overlap between repertoires was computed as shared unique clonotypes divided by the size of the smaller repertoire. RTK rarefaction, the Chao1 estimator, and Recon v2.1 estimates of unobserved clonotypes were used to assess repertoire richness. For all TCRbeta clonotypes obtained by the gDNA method from a handful of donors, generation probabilities were computed with OLGA. This is the immuneACCESS table as TCRdb keeps it, with only in-frame sequences that have V and J called. A part of the clones is gone; compared with another copy, unresolved V genes explain less than half, and the rest is unexplained. V and J calls and clone size are those listed in that table; D and trimming were worked out from the DNA. Counted in this sample were approximately 2.5 million clones; 90% to 95% of them appeared once. The ten most abundant clones make up roughly 0.13% of the sample.

Points on this clone: It lacks a known antigen. No base qualities exist here, and no much larger clone lies one base off it.

The V end loses 5 bases and the J end loses 0 bases, and a stretch of 11 bases separates them. The CDR3 spans 15 residues, from the cysteine through the phenylalanine. Kept here is only the CDR3 DNA, which spans 45 bases and is read in frame from base 1. CDR1 SGHVS and CDR2 FQNEAQ were looked up in the germline V gene. Material: naive CD4+ T cells sorted from blood. The sample's cell subset or site label, decoded: CD45RA+ positively selected. This clonotype was obtained from a man younger than 35 in good health. This receptor chain uses TRBV7-8 and TRBJ2-4; no D gene call is confident. The CDR3 is CASSASFLAKNIQYF. The nucleotide sequence reads TGTGCCAGCAGCGCCTCATTTCTAGCCAAAAACATTCAGTACTTC.